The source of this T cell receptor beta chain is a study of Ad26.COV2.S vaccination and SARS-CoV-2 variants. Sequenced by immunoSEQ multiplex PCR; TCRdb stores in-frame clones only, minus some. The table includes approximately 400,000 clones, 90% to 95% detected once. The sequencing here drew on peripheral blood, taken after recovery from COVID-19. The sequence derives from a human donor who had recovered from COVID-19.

DNA for the CDR3: TGTGCCAGCAGCTTTAGCGGGGGAGAGACTTACGAGCAGTACTTC. This sequence encodes CASSFSGGETYEQYF. This chain links TRBV7-2 with TRBJ2-7, with 9 nucleotides matching TRBD2. V dropped 3 bases and J dropped 4; count of bases not matched to a gene: 7. Germline CDR1 SGHTA, CDR2 FQGNSA. The length of the CDR3 is 15 residues.